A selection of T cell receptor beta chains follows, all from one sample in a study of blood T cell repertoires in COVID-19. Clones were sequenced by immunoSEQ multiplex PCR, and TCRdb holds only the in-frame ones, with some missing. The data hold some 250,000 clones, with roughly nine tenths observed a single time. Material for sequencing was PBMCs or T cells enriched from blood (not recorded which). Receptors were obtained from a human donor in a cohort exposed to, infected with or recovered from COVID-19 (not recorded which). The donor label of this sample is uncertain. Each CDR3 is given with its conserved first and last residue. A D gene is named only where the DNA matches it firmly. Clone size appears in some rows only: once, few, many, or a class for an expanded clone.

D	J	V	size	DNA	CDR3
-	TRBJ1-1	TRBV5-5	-	TGTGCCAGCAGCTCAGGTGGGGGGATGAACACTGAAGCTTTCTTT	CASSSGGGMNTEAFF
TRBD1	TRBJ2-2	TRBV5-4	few	TGTGCCAGCAGCTGGGGACAGGGTATTGGGTACGCCGGGGAGCTGTTTTTT	CASSWGQGIGYAGELFF
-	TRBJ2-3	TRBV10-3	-	TGTGCCATCAAGCCAGGCCTCACTAGCACAGATACGCAGTATTTT	CAIKPGLTSTDTQYF
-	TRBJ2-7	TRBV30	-	TGTGCCTGGGGGGAATGGGCCGTCCACGAGCAGTACTTC	CAWGEWAVHEQYF
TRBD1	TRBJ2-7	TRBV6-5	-	TGTGCCAGCAGTTCCGGGACAGGAGCCTACGGCGAGCAGTACTTC	CASSSGTGAYGEQYF
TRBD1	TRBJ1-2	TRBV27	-	TGTGCCAGCAGTTCGATAGAGGACAGGATCTATGGCTACACCTTC	CASSSIEDRIYGYTF
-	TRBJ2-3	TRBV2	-	TGTGCCAGCACTCCCTCGGGGGTAGGTCACGGTACGCAGTATTTT	CASTPSGVGHGTQYF
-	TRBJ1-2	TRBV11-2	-	TGTGCCAGCAGCTCGGGGTCCTATGGGGACTATGGCTACACCTTC	CASSSGSYGDYGYTF
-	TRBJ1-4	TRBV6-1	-	TGTGCCAGCAGTGACCAGGGTTTCCTTAATGAAAAACTGTTTTTT	CASSDQGFLNEKLFF
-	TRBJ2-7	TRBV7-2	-	TGTGCCAGCAGCTTAATCGGTGTCTACGAGCAGTACTTC	CASSLIGVYEQYF
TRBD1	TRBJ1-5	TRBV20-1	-	TGCAGTGCTACTGACAGGGGGCTGGCCCAGCATTTT	CSATDRGLAQHF
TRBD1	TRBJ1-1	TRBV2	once	TGTGCCAGCAGGGAACAGGGGATGATGAACACTGAAGCTTTCTTT	CASREQGMMNTEAFF
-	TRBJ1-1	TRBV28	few	TGTGCCAGCAGTTTACCCCAGGGTTTGAGCACTGAAGCTTTCTTT	CASSLPQGLSTEAFF
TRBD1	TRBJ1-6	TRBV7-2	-	TGTGCCAGCAGCTTAGACTCAGGGACAGGGAACTCACCCCTCCACTTT	CASSLDSGTGNSPLHF
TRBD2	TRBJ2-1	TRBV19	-	TGTGCCAGTAGTCCACTAGCGGACTCCTACAATGAGCAGTTCTTC	CASSPLADSYNEQFF
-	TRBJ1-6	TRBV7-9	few	TGTGCCAGCAGCCCCCCGGGACACGATAATTCACCCCTCCACTTT	CASSPPGHDNSPLHF
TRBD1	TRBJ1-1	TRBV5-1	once	TGCGCCAGCAGCTTGGGACAGGGTGGCCCTGAAGCTTTCTTT	CASSLGQGGPEAFF
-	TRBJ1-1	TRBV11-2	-	TGTGCCAGCAGCCCGAACACCGCCAGGGCTTTCTTT	CASSPNTARAFF